This T cell receptor beta chain originates from a study of T cell repertoires in cytomegalovirus infection. Study in general: Indicated by public TCR beta signatures were CMV infection and matching HLA type.

This clonotype was seen a few times. Its target is unknown. MiXCR, applied by TCRdb to the reads, yields one record per CDR3 protein. The sample shows around 310,000 distinct CDR3 sequences, roughly 29% of them seen only once. V lost 0 bases, J lost 0 bases, and 8 bases lay in between. This CDR3 region has 16 residues. CDR1 and CDR2 (germline): MNHEY, SVGAGI. The clonotype originates from a human donor in good health (CMV status not recorded). Some clones in this sample may be carry-over from other donors' samples. The sample here was cultured PBMCs, taken from culture after CMV antigen stimulation. V and J are TRBV6-5 and TRBJ1-4; TRBD1 is a possible D gene (6 bases). This CDR3 is CASSYSGQATNEKLFF. The DNA for the CDR3 is TGTGCCAGCAGTTACTCGGGACAAGCAACTAATGAAAAACTGTTTTTT.